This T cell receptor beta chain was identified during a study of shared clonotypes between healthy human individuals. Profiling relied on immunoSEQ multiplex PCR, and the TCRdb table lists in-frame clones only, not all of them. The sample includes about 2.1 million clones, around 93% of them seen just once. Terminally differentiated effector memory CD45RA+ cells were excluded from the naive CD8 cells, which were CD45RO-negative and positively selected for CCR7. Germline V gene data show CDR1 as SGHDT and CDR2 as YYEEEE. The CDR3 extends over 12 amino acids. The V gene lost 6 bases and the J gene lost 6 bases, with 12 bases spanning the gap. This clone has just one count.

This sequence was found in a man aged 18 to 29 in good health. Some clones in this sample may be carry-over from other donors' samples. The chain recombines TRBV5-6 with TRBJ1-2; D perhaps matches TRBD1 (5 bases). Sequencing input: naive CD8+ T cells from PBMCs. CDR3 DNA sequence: TGTGCCAGCAAATTAGGGGTCCATGGCTACACCTTC. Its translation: CASKLGVHGYTF. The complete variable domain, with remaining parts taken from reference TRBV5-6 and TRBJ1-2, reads DAGVTQSPTHLIKTRGQQVTLRCSPKSGHDTVSWYQQALGQGPQFIFQYYEEEERQRGNFPDRFSGHQFPNYSSELNVNALLLGDSALYLCASKLGVHGYTFGSGTRLTVV.